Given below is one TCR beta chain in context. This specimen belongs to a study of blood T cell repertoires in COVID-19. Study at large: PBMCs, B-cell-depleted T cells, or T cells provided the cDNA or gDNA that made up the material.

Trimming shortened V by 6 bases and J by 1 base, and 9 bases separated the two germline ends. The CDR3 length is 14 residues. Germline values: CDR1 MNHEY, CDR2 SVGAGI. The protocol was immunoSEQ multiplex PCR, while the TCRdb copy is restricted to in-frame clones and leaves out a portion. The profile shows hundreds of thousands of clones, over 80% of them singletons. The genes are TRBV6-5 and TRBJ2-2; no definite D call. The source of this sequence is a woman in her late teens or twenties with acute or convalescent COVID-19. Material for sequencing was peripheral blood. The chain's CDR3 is CASRLVGNTGELFF. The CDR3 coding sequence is TGTGCCAGCAGACTCGTCGGGAACACCGGGGAGCTGTTTTTT.